This T cell receptor (beta chain) appears in the sequencing data of a study of blood T cell repertoires in COVID-19. Study information: Whether acute or convalescent, the COVID-19 samples came from the United States, Italy and Spain. From T cells, B-cell-depleted T cells, or PBMCs came the material, which was cDNA or gDNA.

Trimming removed 0 bases from V and 4 bases from J; junction bases left unmatched: 7. The CDR3 is made up of 17 amino acids. The germline CDR1 and CDR2 sequences are LGHNA and YSLEER. Sequenced by immunoSEQ multiplex PCR; TCRdb stores in-frame clones only, minus some. Among some 22,000 clones listed, 70% to 90% were seen once. The sample consisted of peripheral blood. This sequence originates from a woman of 80 years or more with acute or convalescent COVID-19. The chain is built from TRBV4-3 and TRBJ1-1; TRBD1 aligns across 11 bases. The CDR3 region is CASSQDAPGQGVTEAFF. The CDR3 DNA reads TGCGCCAGCAGCCAAGACGCGCCGGGACAGGGGGTCACTGAAGCTTTCTTT.